A single sample is the source of the 2 T cell receptor beta chains below, sequenced in a study of T cell responses to AZD1222 COVID-19 vaccine. Profiled with immunoSEQ multiplex PCR; TCRdb holds only in-frame clones, not every one. The sample carries about 84,000 clones, roughly nine tenths recorded once. The sequencing here drew on peripheral blood, taken on day 0 of AZD1222 vaccination. The receptor set was obtained from an adult in good health.

This sequence joins TRBV15 and TRBJ2-7, with 8 bases identical to TRBD1. This CDR3 is built from 13 residues. Germline V lookup: CDR1 LNHNV, CDR2 YYDKDF (reference sequence). Germline trimming cut 5 bases from V and 13 bases from J; bases unmatched to any gene: 13. CDR3: CATSGAQGANFYF. CDR3 nucleotides: TGTGCCACCAGCGGGGCCCAGGGGGCCAATTTCTACTTC.

The chain uses TRBV4-2 and TRBJ2-5; D is possibly TRBD2 (5 bases). CDR1 and CDR2 from the germline V gene are LGHNA and YNFKEQ. CDR3 length equals 16 residues. The ends were cut back, 2 bases at V and 7 bases at J, with 20 bases in the middle. Written as DNA, the CDR3 is TGTGCCAGCAGCCAATCCCTAACTCGGACTGACGGGACCCAGTACTTC. Its translation is CASSQSLTRTDGTQYF.